This T cell receptor (beta chain) is from a study of CDR3 diversity in severe acne. TCRdb reprocessed the PCR reads with MiXCR, giving one entry per CDR3 protein. The table shows some 84,000 distinct CDR3 sequences, with about half occurring only once. Trimming at V came to 3 bases and at J to 6 bases, leaving 9 bases not matched to a gene. CDR3 length: 15 residues. Germline lookup yields CDR1 DFQATT and CDR2 SNEGSKA (reference sequence). This clonotype was counted between two and nine times. The rearrangement uses TRBV20-1 and TRBJ2-7; 12 nucleotides align to TRBD1. This clonotype originated in a male donor in good health, serving as a control. Sequenced sample: blood. CDR3 sequence: CSASSFGTGGSEQYF. In nucleotides, the CDR3 is TGCAGTGCTAGTAGTTTTGGGACAGGGGGCTCCGAGCAGTACTTC.